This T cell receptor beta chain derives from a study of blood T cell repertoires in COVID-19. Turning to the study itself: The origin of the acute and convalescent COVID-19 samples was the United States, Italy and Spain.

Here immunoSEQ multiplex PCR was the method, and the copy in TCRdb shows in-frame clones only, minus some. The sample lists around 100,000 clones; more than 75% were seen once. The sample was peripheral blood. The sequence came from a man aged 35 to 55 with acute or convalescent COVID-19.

The CDR3 loop is CASSLYGTGGLSNQPQHF. The CDR3 nucleotides are TGTGCCAGCAGTTTATATGGGACAGGGGGCCTGAGCAATCAGCCCCAGCATTTT. The gene calls are TRBV27 and TRBJ1-5, with 12 bases fitting TRBD1. The CDR3 consists of 18 residues. Germline-derived CDR1 and CDR2 are MNHEY and SMNVEV (reference sequence). V shed 1 base and J 1 base; nucleotides not matched to a gene: 5.